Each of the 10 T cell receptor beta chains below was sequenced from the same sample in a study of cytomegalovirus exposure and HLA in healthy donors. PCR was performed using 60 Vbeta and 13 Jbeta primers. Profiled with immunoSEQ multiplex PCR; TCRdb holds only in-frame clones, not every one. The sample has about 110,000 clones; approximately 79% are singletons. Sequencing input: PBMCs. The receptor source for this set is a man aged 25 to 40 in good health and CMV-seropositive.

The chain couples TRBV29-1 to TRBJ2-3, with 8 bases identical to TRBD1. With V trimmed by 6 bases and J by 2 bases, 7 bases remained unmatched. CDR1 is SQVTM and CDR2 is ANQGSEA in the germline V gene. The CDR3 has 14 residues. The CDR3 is CSVAGQGNTDTQYF. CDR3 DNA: TGCAGCGTGGCAGGACAGGGAAACACAGATACGCAGTATTTT.

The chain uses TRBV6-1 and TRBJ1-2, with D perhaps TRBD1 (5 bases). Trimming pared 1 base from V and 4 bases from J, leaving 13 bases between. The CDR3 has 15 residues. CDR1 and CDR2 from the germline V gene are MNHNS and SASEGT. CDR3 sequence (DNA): TGTGCCAGCAGTGAAGGGTTTCAGGGCAGCTATGGCTACACCTTC. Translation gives CASSEGFQGSYGYTF.

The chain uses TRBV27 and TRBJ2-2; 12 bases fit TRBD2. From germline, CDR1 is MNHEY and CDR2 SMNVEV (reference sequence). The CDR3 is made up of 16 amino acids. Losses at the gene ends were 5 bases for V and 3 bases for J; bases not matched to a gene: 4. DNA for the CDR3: TGTGCCAGCAGTCCCCTAGCGGGGGGGCACACCGGGGAGCTGTTTTTT. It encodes CASSPLAGGHTGELFF.

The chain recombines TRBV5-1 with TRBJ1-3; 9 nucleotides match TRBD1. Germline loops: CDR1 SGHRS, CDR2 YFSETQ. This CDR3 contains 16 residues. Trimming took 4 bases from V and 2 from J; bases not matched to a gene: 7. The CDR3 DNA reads TGCGCCAGCAGCCCTCAACAGGGGGCGCCTGGAAACACCATATATTTT. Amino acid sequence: CASSPQQGAPGNTIYF.

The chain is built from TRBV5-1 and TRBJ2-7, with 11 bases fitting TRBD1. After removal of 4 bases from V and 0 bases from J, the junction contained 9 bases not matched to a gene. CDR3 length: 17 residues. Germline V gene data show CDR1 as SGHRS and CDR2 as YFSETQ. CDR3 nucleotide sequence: TGCGCCAGCAGCCTAAACCCCGGACAGGGGGCCTCCTACGAGCAGTACTTC. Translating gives CASSLNPGQGASYEQYF. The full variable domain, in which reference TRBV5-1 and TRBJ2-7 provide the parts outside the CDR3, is KAGVTQTPRYLIKTRGQQVTLSCSPISGHRSVSWYQQTPGQGLQFLFEYFSETQRNKGNFPGRFSGRQFSNSRSEMNVSTLELGDSALYLCASSLNPGQGASYEQYFGPGTRLTVT.

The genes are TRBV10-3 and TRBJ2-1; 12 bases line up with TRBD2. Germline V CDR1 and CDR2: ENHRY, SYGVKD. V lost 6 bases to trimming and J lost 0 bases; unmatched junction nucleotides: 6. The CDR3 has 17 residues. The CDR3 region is CAIRRTSGKSSYNEQFF. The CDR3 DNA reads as TGTGCCATCAGAAGGACTAGCGGGAAGAGCTCCTACAATGAGCAGTTCTTC.

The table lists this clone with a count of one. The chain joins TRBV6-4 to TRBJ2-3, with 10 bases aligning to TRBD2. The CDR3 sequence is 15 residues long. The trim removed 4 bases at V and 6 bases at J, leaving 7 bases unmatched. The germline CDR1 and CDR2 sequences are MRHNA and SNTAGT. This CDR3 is CASSALAGAPDTQYF. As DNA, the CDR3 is TGTGCCAGCAGTGCCCTAGCGGGGGCTCCCGATACGCAGTATTTT.

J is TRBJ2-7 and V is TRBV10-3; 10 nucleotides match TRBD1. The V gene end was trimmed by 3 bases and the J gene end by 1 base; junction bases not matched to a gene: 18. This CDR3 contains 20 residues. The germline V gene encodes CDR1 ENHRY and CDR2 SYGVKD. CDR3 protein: CAISDGTGTGVERGSYEQYF. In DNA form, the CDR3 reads TGTGCCATCAGTGACGGGACCGGGACAGGGGTTGAGAGGGGGTCCTACGAGCAGTACTTC.

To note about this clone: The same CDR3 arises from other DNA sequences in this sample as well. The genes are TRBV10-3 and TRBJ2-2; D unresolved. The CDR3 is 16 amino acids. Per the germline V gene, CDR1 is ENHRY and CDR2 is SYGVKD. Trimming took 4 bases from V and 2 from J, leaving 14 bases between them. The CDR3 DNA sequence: TGTGCCATCAGTGCCGGCGGAGCAGCAAACACCGGGGAGCTGTTTTTT. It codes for CAISAGGAANTGELFF.

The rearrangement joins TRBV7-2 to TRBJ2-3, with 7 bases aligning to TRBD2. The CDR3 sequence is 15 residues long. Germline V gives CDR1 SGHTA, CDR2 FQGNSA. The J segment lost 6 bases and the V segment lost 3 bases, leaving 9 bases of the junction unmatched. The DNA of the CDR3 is TGTGCCAGCAGCTTTCGGCGGGGGTCCGGGGATACGCAGTATTTT. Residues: CASSFRRGSGDTQYF. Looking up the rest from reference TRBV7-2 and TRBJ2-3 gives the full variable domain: GAGVSQSPSNKVTEKGKDVELRCDPISGHTALYWYRQSLGQGLEFLIYFQGNSAPDKSGLPSDRFSAERTGGSVSTLTIQRTQQEDSAVYLCASSFRRGSGDTQYFGPGTRLTVL.